This TCR beta chain comes out of a study of T cell responses to AZD1222 COVID-19 vaccine. Study findings and constraints: Donors were chiefly white British, with a greater number of females, and clonal diversity was perhaps underestimated. Only a handful of individuals given AZD1222 were seropositive at baseline. Repertoires were collected only later (after the peak T cell response had occurred). Spike was spanned by vaccine-associated CD4 TCRs, with dominance at 160-218 and 743-854.

The protocol was immunoSEQ multiplex PCR, while the TCRdb copy is restricted to in-frame clones and leaves out a portion. The table includes approximately 140,000 clones, roughly 90% detected once. A note on this clone: Antigen unknown.

Germline V gives CDR1 LNHDA, CDR2 SQIVND (reference sequence). Trimming left V 4 bases short and J 5 bases short, with 11 bases between. The CDR3 extends over 13 amino acids. This chain joins TRBV19 and TRBJ1-2, with a weak D call TRBD1 (5 bases). The material was peripheral blood, obtained on day 0 of AZD1222 vaccination. The TCR was taken from an adult in good health. Here the CDR3 reads CASSTSGKYGYTF. The DNA of the CDR3 is TGTGCCAGTAGTACATCAGGGAAATATGGCTACACCTTC.